This TCR beta chain came from a study of blood T cell repertoires in COVID-19. There are 13 residues in the CDR3. Unmatched junction bases numbered 9, after V lost 5 bases and J lost 11 bases. The germline CDR1 and CDR2 sequences are MNHNY and SVGAGI (reference sequence). Original methodology: Amplification with reference gene primers provided the estimates of nucleated cell counts. Sequencing was performed with immunoSEQ multiplex PCR; in TCRdb, only in-frame clones are kept and a portion is missing. V, J and clone size derive from that table, while D and trimming were established from the DNA sequence. Of about 110,000 clones in the sample, approximately 90% were seen once.

The chain recombines TRBV6-6 with TRBJ2-7; 10 bases match TRBD2. The sample comprised peripheral blood. This TCR was sampled from a woman in her forties or fifties with acute or convalescent COVID-19. The CDR3 DNA reads as TGTGCCAGCAGTCCCCGGACTAGCGGCCCAAAGTACTTC. Protein sequence: CASSPRTSGPKYF.